Listed here are 10 T cell receptor beta chains from one sample, sequenced in a study of T cell responses to AZD1222 COVID-19 vaccine. Data came from immunoSEQ multiplex PCR; TCRdb stores just in-frame clones and leaves some out. The table lists 110,000 to 150,000 clones, about nine tenths of them singletons. Sequencing used peripheral blood, obtained on day 0 of AZD1222 vaccination. Receptors were obtained from an adult in good health.

V and J are TRBV7-6 and TRBJ2-3; unclear D gene. Germline values: CDR1 SGHVS, CDR2 FNYEAQ. The V end lost 3 bases, the J end lost 0 bases, and 7 bases lay between the germline ends. The CDR3 loop spans 14 amino acids. CDR3 nucleotide sequence: TGTGCCAGCAGCTTGGCGTTTAGCACAGATACGCAGTATTTT. Translated, it gives CASSLAFSTDTQYF.

V usage is TRBV7-9 and J usage is TRBJ2-2; D is possibly TRBD1 (5 bases). CDR3 size: 16 residues. In germline, CDR1 is SEHNR, CDR2 FQNEAQ (reference sequence). V was trimmed by 5 bases and J by 4 bases, leaving 17 bases between them. CDR3 amino acids: CASSGSWGSGTGELFF. The CDR3 bases are TGTGCCAGCAGCGGTAGTTGGGGCTCGGGCACCGGGGAGCTGTTTTTT.

The chain links TRBV19 to TRBJ2-3; 11 bases align to TRBD2. The J segment lost 0 bases and the V segment lost 10 bases, leaving 6 bases of the junction unmatched. This CDR3 is built from 15 residues. CDR1 and CDR2 from the germline V gene are LNHDA and SQIVND (reference sequence). Written as DNA, the CDR3 is TGTGCCACGCTAGCGGGGGGATATAGCACAGATACGCAGTATTTT. It yields the protein CATLAGGYSTDTQYF.

This chain joins TRBV6-6 and TRBJ2-5, with D uncertain. Trimming left V 5 bases short and J 0 bases short, with 7 bases between. The CDR3 extends over 13 amino acids. Germline-derived CDR1 and CDR2 are MNHNY and SVGAGI (reference sequence). The CDR3 coding sequence is TGTGCCAGCAGTCCGCGGTACCAAGAGACCCAGTACTTC. Its translation: CASSPRYQETQYF.

This chain connects TRBV5-4 to TRBJ1-4; 9 nucleotides align to TRBD1. CDR3 length: 15 amino acids. Trimming cost V 3 bases and J 7 bases; bases outside gene matches: 7. Germline CDR1 and CDR2: SGHNT and YYREEE (reference sequence). CDR3 protein: CASSSPGQGAEKLFF. The CDR3 DNA follows: TGTGCCAGCAGCTCCCCGGGACAGGGAGCTGAAAAACTGTTTTTT.

The chain has TRBV30 and TRBJ1-1; TRBD1 aligns across 7 bases. Germline assignment: CDR1 GTSNPN and CDR2 SVGIG (reference sequence). Trimming removed 5 bases from V and 5 bases from J; junction bases left unmatched: 11. The CDR3 extends over 14 amino acids. DNA of the CDR3: TGTGCCTGGCTCCAAAAGACAGGGTCGACTGAAGCTTTCTTT. Its protein is CAWLQKTGSTEAFF.

CDR3 bases: TGTGCCAGCAGTTCGACTAGTCCGCTGTCCTACAATGAGCAGTTCTTC. Its protein product is CASSSTSPLSYNEQFF. The rearrangement joins TRBV5-5 to TRBJ2-1, with a possible D match to TRBD2 (6 bases). The CDR3 is 16 amino acids. V was cut by 5 bases and J by 1 base, with 16 bases left in between. Germline assignment: CDR1 SGHKS and CDR2 YYEKEE (reference sequence). Based on the CDR3 plus reference TRBV5-5 and TRBJ2-1, the full variable domain is DAGVTQSPTHLIKTRGQQVTLRCSPISGHKSVSWYQQVLGQGPQFIFQYYEKEERGRGNFPDRFSARQFPNYSSELNVNALLLGDSALYLCASSSTSPLSYNEQFFGPGTRLTVL.

V usage is TRBV27 and J usage is TRBJ1-3; 7 nucleotides line up with TRBD1. CDR3 length equals 14 residues. Unmatched junction bases numbered 4, after V lost 8 bases and J lost 0 bases. Germline lookup yields CDR1 MNHEY and CDR2 SMNVEV (reference sequence). The CDR3 sequence: CASATGVSGNTIYF. CDR3 bases: TGTGCCAGCGCAACAGGGGTCTCTGGAAACACCATATATTTT.

This chain connects TRBV4-2 to TRBJ2-1; 8 bases fit TRBD2. J gave up 8 bases and V 1 base, and 10 bases lay outside the gene matches. The CDR3 length is 16 residues. In germline, CDR1 is LGHNA, CDR2 YNFKEQ. The CDR3 sequence: CASSQGIQRERDEQFF. The DNA of the CDR3 is TGTGCCAGCAGCCAAGGTATCCAGCGGGAGAGGGATGAGCAGTTCTTC.

This clone showed up just a few times. The chain links TRBV28 to TRBJ2-2; D not certain. This CDR3 is 12 amino acids long. Germline V CDR1 and CDR2: MDHEN, SYDVKM. V lost 1 base and J lost 9, with 6 bases in between. CDR3 loop: CASSLFSRELFF. In DNA form, the CDR3 reads TGTGCCAGCAGTTTATTTAGCCGGGAGCTGTTTTTT.